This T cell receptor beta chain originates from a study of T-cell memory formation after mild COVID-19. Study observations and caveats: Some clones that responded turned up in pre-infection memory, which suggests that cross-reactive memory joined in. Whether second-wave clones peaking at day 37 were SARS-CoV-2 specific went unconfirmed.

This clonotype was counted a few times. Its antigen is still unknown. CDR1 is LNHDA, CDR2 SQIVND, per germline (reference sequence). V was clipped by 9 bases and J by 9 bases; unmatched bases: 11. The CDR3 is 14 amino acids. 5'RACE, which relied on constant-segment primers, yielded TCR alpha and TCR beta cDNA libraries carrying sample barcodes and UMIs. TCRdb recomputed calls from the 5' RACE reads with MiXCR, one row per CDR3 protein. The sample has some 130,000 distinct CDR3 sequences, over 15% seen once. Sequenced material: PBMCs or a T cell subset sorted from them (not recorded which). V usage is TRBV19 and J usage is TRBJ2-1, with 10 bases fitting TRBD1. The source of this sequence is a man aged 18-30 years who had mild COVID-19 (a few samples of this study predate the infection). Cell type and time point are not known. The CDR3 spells CASWAGTGVGEQFF. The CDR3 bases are TGTGCCAGCTGGGCCGGGACAGGGGTGGGTGAGCAGTTCTTC.